The following is a TCR beta chain sequence with its context. The clone's antigen remains unknown. The sample holds no much larger clone one base away, and base qualities are not on file. The entry originates in a study of regulatory T cells in long-lasting Graves disease listed by TCRdb under 2021. Notes on the research overall: Persistent Graves' disease was defined as antithyroid drug treatment for over 5 years with persistently positive TSH receptor autoantibodies. This study used TCR sequencing and RNA sequencing of peripheral blood to compare persistent Graves' disease patients against newly diagnosed Graves' disease patients. The study took place in China and was registered as a clinical trial. A total of approximately 35 samples underwent TCR sequencing: roughly 13 from persistent and roughly 20 from newly diagnosed Graves' disease patients. In the clinical cohort, patients with persistent Graves' disease had used antithyroid drugs for an average of about 9.3 years. Broader findings and caveats from the paper: Patients with persistent disease shared more public clonotypes (about 2,500) than newly diagnosed patients did (more than 900). The small sample size was acknowledged by the authors as a limitation that may reduce accuracy. Because the primary lesion, thyroid tissue, could not be accessed, the study looked at peripheral blood alone. Compared with newly diagnosed patients, patients with persistent Graves' disease had lower TCR Shannon entropy and fewer highly expanded clones, which suggests clonal expansion. Only the TCR beta chain was sequenced and analyzed.

The time point tag for this specimen amounts to: persistent/refractory GD, antithyroid drugs over 5 years with positive TRAb. RNA was extracted from PBMCs in TRIzol for both TCR sequencing and RNA sequencing. The diagnosis of Graves' disease followed American Thyroid Association guidelines. The patients came from an endocrinology department in Xi'an, China. From each patient, 7.5 to 9.5 milliliters of peripheral blood was collected into an EDTA anticoagulant tube. Ficoll Paque Plus density gradient separation was used to isolate PBMCs, and no further T cell sorting was done. An Agilent 2100 Bioanalyzer and agarose gel were used to check RNA quality, while a NanoDrop 2000 measured RNA concentration. Library prep was done by multiplex PCR. TCRdb lists the instrument as Illumina HiSeq 4000. TCR beta libraries were built with iRepertoire HTBI primers and Arm-PCR amplification of CDR3 regions. Before sequencing, the PCR products went through gel purification. Per the original workflow: A total of fewer than 80 TRBV and approximately 13 TRBJ segments were identified across samples and were used for gene usage analysis of CDR3 amino acid clonotypes. COPE and FqMerger were used to merge the filtered high-quality paired reads into contigs. BLAST was used to align contigs to IMGT TRBV, TRBD and TRBJ reference genes, with CDR3 defined following IMGT. Highly expanded clones were defined as clonotypes with a frequency above 0.1%. Shannon entropy was used to measure repertoire diversity, and the Gini coefficient was used to measure V-J evenness. A clonotype was considered public if more than one individual shared it. TCRdb reprocessed the public reads (quality trimming at Q25 with fastp, clone calling with MiXCR) and kept in-frame beta chains. Identical CDR3 proteins give one entry, which carries the most common genes and DNA. TCRdb's processing, not the authors', yielded these V and J calls. For this sample there are about 400,000 distinct CDR3 sequences; about 20% appear just once. Less than 25% of the sample rests with the top ten.

This receptor was taken from a female donor with Graves disease. The material sequenced was peripheral blood mononuclear cells (PBMCs), taken when the disease was refractory, from a patient treated with antithyroid drugs.

The nucleotides are TGTGCCAGCAGCATGGGGCAGGGGGCGATCGAGCAGTACTTC. This yields the protein CASSMGQGAIEQYF. The chain uses TRBV9 and TRBJ2-7, and TRBD1 matches 8 of the central bases. V has 4 bases trimmed and J has 6 bases trimmed; junction bases matching no gene number 9. The CDR3, cysteine through phenylalanine, is 14 amino acids long. The read is trimmed to its CDR3 DNA, 42 bases read in frame from base 1. The germline V gene sets CDR1 to SGDLS and CDR2 to YYNGEE.